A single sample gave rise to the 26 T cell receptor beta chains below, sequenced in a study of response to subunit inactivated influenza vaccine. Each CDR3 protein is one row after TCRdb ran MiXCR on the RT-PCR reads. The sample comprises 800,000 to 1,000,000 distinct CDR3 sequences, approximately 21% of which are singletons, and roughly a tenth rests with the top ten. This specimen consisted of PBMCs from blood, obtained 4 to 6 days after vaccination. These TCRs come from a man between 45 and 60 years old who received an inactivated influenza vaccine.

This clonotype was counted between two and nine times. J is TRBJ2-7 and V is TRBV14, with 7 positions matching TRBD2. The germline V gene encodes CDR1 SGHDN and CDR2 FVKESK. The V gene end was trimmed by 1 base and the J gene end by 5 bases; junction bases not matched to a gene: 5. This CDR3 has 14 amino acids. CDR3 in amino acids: CASSQGWEGNEQYF. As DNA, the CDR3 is TGTGCCAGCAGCCAAGGCTGGGAGGGGAACGAGCAGTACTTC.

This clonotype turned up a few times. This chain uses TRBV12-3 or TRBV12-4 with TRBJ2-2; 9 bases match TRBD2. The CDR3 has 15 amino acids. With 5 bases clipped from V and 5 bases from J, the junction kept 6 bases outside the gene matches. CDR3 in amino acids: CASSPLAGKTGELFF. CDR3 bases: TGTGCCAGCAGTCCCCTAGCGGGGAAGACCGGGGAGCTGTTTTTT.

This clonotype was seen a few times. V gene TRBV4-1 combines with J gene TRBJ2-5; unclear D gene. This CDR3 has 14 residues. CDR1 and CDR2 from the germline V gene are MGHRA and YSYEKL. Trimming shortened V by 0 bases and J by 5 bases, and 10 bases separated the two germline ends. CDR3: CASSQDTLVETQYF. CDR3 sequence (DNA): TGCGCCAGCAGCCAAGATACTTTGGTGGAGACCCAGTACTTC.

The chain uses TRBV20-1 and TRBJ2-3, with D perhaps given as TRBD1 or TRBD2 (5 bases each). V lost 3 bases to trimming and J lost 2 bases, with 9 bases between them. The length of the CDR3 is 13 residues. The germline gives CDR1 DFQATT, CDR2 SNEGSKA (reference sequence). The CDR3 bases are TGCAGTGCTAGGGGACGGTTCACAGATACGCAGTATTTT. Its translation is CSARGRFTDTQYF.

DNA for the CDR3: TGTGCCAGCAGTCTCCGGGACAGCGCATACTACGAGCAGTACTTC. This gives the protein CASSLRDSAYYEQYF. The genes are TRBV6-1 and TRBJ2-7; 7 nucleotides line up with TRBD1. There are 15 residues in the CDR3. J lost 3 bases, V lost 5 bases, and 10 bases had no gene match. Germline V gene data show CDR1 as MNHNS and CDR2 as SASEGT.

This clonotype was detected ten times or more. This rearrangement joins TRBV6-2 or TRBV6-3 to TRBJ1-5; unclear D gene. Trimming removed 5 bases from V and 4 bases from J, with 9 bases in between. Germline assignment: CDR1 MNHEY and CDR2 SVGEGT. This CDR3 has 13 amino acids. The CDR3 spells CASSRTANQPQHF. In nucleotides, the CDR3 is TGTGCCAGCAGTCGGACGGCAAATCAGCCCCAGCATTTT.

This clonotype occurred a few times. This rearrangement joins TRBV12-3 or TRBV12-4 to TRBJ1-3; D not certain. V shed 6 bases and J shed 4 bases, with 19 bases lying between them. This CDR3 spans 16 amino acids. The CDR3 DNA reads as TGTGCCAGCAGCCGCCGGAGCCTTACTACGGGAAACACCATATATTTT. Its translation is CASSRRSLTTGNTIYF.

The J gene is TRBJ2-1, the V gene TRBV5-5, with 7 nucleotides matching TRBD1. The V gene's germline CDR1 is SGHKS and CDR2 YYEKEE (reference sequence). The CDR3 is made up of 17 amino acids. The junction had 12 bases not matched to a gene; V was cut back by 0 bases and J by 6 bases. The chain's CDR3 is CASSLEWSGQFSNEQFF. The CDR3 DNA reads TGTGCCAGCAGCTTGGAATGGTCGGGACAGTTCTCCAATGAGCAGTTCTTC.

The CDR3 nucleotides are TGCGCCAGCAGCCAAGACCGACGTAGCGGGGAGGCTTATGGGACCCAGTACTTC. Amino acids: CASSQDRRSGEAYGTQYF. J is TRBJ2-5 and V is TRBV4-1; 8 bases are a match to TRBD2. Germline CDR1 is MGHRA and CDR2 is YSYEKL. After removal of 0 bases from V and 7 bases from J, the junction contained 16 bases not matched to a gene. The CDR3 spans 18 residues.

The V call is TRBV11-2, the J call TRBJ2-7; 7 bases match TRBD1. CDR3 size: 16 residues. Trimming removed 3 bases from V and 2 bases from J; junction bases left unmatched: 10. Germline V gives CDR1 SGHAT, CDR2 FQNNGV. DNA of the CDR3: TGTGCCAGCAGCTTGACTACAGGGGTTGGGGCCTACGAGCAGTACTTC. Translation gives CASSLTTGVGAYEQYF.

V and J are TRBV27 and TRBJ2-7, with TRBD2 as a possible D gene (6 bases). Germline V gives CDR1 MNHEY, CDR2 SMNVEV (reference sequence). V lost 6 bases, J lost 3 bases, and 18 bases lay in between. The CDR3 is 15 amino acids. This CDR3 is CASSRRESVIYEQYF. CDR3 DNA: TGTGCCAGCAGCCGTCGGGAGTCTGTGATCTACGAGCAGTACTTC.

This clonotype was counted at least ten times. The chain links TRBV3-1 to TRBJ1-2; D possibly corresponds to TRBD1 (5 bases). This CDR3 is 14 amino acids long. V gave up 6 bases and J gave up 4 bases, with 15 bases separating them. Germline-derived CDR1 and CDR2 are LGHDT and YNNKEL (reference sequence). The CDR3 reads CASRAGPMIYGYTF. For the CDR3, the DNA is TGTGCCAGCAGGGCGGGACCGATGATCTATGGCTACACCTTC.

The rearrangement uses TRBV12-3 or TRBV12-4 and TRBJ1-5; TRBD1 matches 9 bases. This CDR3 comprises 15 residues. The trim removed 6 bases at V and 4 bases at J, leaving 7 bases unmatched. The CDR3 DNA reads TGTGCCAGCAGGGCCAAGGGGACAGGGAATCAGCCCCAGCATTTT. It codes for CASRAKGTGNQPQHF.

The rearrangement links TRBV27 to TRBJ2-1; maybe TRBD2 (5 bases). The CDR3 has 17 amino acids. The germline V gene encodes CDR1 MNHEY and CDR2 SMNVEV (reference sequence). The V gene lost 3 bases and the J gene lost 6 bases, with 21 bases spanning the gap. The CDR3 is CASSLPTTRRGFNEQFF. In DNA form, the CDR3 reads TGTGCCAGCAGTTTGCCTACAACTAGGAGAGGTTTCAATGAGCAGTTCTTC.

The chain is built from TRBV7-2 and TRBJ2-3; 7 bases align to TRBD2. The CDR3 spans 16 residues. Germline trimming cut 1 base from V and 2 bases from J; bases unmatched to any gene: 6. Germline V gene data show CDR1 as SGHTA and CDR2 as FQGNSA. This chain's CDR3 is CASSLEARGITDTQYF. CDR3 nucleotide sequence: TGTGCCAGCAGCTTAGAGGCGCGGGGGATCACAGATACGCAGTATTTT. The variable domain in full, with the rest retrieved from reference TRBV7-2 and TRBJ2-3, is GAGVSQSPSNKVTEKGKDVELRCDPISGHTALYWYRQSLGQGLEFLIYFQGNSAPDKSGLPSDRFSAERTGGSVSTLTIQRTQQEDSAVYLCASSLEARGITDTQYFGPGTRLTVL.

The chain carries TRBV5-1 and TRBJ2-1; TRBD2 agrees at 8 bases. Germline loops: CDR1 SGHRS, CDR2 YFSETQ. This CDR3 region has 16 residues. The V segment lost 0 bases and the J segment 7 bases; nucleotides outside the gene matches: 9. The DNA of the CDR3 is TGCGCCAGCAGCTTGGGGGGACTAGAGAGCCAGAATGAGCAGTTCTTC. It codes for CASSLGGLESQNEQFF.

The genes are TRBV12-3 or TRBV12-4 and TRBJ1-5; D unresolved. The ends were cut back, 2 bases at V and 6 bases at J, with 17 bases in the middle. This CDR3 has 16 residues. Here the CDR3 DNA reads TGTGCCAGCAGTTTAAGCGCCGAGGGCGATGGTCAGCCCCAGCATTTT. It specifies CASSLSAEGDGQPQHF.

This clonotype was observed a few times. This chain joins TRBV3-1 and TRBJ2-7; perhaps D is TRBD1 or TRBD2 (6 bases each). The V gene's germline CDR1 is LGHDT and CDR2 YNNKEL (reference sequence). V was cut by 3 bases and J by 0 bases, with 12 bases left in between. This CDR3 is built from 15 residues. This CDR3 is CASSHRGRNSYEQYF. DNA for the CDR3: TGTGCCAGCAGCCACCGGGGGCGGAACTCCTACGAGCAGTACTTC.

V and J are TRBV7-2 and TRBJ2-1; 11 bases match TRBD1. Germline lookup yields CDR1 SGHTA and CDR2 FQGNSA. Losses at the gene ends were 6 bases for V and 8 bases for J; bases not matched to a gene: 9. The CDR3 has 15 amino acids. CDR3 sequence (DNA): TGTGCCAGCAGTCCCGGGACAGGGGGTTTGTATGAGCAGTTCTTC. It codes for CASSPGTGGLYEQFF.

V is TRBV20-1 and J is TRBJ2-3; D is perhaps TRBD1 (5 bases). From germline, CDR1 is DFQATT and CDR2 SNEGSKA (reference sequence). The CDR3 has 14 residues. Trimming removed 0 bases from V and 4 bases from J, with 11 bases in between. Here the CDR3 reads CSARDLTTADTQYF. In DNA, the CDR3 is TGCAGTGCTAGAGATCTTACGACAGCAGATACGCAGTATTTT.

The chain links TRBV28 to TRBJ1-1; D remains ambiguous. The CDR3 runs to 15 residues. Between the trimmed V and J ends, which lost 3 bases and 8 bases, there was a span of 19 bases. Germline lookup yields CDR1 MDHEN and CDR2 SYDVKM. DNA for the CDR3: TGTGCCAGCAGTTTGCCCGCAGGCGAACGGATAGAAGCTTTCTTT. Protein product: CASSLPAGERIEAFF.

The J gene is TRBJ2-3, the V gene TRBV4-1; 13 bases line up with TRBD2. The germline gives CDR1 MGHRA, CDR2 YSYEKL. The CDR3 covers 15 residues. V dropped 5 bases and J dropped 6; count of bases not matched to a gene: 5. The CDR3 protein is CASSYTSGGADTQYF. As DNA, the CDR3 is TGCGCCAGCAGCTACACTAGCGGGGGGGCGGATACGCAGTATTTT.

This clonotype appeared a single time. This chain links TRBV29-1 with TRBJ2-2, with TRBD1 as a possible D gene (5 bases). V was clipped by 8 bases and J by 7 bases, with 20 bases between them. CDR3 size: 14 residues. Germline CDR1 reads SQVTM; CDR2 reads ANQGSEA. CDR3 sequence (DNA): TGCAGCACACAAACTGGGCCTCAGGGCGGGGAGCTGTTTTTT. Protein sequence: CSTQTGPQGGELFF.

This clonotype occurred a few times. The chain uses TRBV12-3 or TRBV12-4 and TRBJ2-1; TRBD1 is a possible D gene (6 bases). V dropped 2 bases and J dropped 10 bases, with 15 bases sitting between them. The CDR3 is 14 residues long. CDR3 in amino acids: CASSLWGPRGEQFF. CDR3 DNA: TGTGCCAGCAGTTTATGGGGGCCTAGGGGGGAGCAGTTCTTC.

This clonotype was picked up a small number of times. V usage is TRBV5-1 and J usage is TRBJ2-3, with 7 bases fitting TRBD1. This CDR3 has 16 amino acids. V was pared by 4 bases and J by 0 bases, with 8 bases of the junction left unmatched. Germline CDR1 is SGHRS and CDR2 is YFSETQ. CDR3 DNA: TGCGCCAGCAGCCCACGGACAGGATCTAGCACAGATACGCAGTATTTT. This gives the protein CASSPRTGSSTDTQYF.

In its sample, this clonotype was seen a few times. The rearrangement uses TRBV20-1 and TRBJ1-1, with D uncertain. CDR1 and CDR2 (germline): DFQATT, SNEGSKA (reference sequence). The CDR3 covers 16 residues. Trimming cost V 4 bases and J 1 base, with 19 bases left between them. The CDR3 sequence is CSAKRPILDANTEAFF. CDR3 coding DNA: TGCAGTGCTAAAAGACCGATACTGGACGCGAACACTGAAGCTTTCTTT.